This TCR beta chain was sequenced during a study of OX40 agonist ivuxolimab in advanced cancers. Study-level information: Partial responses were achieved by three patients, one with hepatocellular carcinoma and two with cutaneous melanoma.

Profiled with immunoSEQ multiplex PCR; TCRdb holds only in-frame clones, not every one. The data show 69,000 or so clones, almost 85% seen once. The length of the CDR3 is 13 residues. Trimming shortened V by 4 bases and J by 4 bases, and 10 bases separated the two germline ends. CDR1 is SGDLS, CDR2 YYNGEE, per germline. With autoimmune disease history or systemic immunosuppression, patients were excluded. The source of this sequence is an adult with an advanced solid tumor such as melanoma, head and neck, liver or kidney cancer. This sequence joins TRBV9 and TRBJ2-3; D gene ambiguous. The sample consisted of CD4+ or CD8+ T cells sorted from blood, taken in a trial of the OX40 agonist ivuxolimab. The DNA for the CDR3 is TGTGCCAGCAGCTTGGTCGGCGCAGATACGCAGTATTTT. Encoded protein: CASSLVGADTQYF.